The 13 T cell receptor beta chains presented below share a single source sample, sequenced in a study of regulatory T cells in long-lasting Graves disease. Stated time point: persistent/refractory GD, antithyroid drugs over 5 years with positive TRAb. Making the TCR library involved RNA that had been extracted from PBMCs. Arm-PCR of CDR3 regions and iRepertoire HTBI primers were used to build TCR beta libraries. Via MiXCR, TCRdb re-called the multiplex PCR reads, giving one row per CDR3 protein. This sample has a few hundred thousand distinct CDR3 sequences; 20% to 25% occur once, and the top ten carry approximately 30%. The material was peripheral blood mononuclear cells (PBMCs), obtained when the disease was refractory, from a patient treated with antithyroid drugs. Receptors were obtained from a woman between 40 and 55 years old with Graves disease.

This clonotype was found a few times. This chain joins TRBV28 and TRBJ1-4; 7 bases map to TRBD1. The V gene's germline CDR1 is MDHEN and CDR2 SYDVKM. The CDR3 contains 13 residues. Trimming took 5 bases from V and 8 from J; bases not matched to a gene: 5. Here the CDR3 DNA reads TGTGCCAGCAGTCCGGGACAGATAGAAAAACTGTTTTTT. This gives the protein CASSPGQIEKLFF.

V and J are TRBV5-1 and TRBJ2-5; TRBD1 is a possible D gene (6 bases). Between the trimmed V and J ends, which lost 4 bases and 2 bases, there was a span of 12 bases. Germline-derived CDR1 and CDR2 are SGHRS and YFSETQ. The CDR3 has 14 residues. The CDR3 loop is CASSPGHLQETQYF. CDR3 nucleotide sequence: TGCGCCAGCAGCCCGGGACATCTACAAGAGACCCAGTACTTC.

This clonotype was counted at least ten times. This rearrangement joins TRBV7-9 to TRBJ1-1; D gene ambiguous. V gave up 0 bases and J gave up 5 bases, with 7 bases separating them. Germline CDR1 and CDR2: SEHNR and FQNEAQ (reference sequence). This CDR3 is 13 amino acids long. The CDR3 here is CASSLAESTEAFF. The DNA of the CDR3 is TGTGCCAGCAGCTTAGCCGAGAGTACTGAAGCTTTCTTT.

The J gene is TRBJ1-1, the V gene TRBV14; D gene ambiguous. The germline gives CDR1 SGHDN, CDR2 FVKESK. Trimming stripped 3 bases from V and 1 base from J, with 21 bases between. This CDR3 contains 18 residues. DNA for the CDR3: TGTGCCAGCAGCCAGATGCTAAGCCCTAGGACGGGGAACACTGAAGCTTTCTTT. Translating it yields CASSQMLSPRTGNTEAFF.

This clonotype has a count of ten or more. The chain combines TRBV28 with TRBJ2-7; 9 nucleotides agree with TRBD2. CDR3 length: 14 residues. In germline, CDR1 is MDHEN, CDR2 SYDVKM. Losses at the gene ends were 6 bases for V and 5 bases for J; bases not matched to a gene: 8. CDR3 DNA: TGTGCCAGCAGCTCCGCGGGAGGGCCCCACGAGCAGTACTTC. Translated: CASSSAGGPHEQYF.

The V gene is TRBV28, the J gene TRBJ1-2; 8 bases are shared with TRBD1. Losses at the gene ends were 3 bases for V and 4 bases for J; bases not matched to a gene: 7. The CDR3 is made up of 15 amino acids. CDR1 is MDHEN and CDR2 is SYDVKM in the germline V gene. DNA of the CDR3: TGTGCCAGCAGTTTCCGGGACAGGATGCTCTATGGCTACACCTTC. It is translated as CASSFRDRMLYGYTF.

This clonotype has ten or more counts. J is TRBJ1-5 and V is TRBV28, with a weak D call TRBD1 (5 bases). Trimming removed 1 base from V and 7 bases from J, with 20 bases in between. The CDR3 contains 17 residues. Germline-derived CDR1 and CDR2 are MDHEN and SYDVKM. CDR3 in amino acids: CASSLFPSPGKSQPQHF. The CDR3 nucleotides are TGTGCCAGCAGTTTATTCCCCTCCCCAGGGAAGAGCCAGCCCCAGCATTTT. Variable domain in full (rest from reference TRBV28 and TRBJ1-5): DVKVTQSSRYLVKRTGEKVFLECVQDMDHENMFWYRQDPGLGLRLIYFSYDVKMKEKGDIPEGYSVSREKKERFSLILESASTNQTSMYLCASSLFPSPGKSQPQHFGDGTRLSIL.

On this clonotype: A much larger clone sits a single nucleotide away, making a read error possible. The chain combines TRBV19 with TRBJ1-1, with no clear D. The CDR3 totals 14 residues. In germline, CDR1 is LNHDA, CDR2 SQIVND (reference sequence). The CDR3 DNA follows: TGTACCACCATTAACCCGGCAGCGAACACTGAAGCTTTCTTT. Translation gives CTTINPAANTEAFF.

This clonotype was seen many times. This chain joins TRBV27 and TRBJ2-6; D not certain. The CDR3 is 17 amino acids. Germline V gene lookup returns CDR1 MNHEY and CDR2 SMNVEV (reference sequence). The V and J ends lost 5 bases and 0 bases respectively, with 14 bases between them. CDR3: CASSPRALGSGANVLTF. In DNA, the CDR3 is TGTGCCAGCAGTCCAAGGGCCCTAGGCTCTGGGGCCAACGTCCTGACTTTC.

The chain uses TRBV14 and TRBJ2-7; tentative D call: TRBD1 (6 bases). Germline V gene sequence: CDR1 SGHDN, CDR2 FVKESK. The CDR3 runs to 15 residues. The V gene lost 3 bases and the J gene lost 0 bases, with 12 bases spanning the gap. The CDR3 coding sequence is TGTGCCAGCAGCCACAGACAGGATTTCTCCTACGAGCAGTACTTC. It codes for CASSHRQDFSYEQYF.

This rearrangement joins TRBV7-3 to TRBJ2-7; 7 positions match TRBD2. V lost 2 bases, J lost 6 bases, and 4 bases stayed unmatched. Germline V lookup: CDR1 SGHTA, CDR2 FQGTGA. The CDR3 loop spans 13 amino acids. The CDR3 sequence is CASSLRRESEQYF. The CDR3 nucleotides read TGTGCCAGCAGCTTACGGCGGGAGAGCGAGCAGTACTTC.

For the CDR3, the DNA is TGTGCCAGCAGTAAAACTAGCGGAGACTACAATGAGCAGTTCTTC. Its protein is CASSKTSGDYNEQFF. The V and J genes are TRBV6-4 and TRBJ2-1, with TRBD2 identical over 8 bases. Losses at the gene ends were 5 bases for V and 3 bases for J; bases not matched to a gene: 6. The CDR3 runs to 15 residues. Germline CDR1 and CDR2: MRHNA and SNTAGT.

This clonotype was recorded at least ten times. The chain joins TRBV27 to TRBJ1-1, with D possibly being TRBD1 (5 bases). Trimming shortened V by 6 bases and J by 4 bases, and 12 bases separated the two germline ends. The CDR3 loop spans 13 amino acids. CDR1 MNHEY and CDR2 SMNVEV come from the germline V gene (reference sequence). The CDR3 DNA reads TGTGCCAGCAGCGGGACTAGGGGCACTGAAGCTTTCTTT. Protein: CASSGTRGTEAFF.